Listed here are 2 T cell receptor beta chains from one sample, sequenced in a study of spatial heterogeneity in lung cancer (dated by TCRdb to the late 2010s). The time point label for this specimen denotes: blood at routine non-recurrence follow-up after resection. Library preparation employed 5' RACE. The instrument given in TCRdb is NextSeq 500. The public reads were reprocessed in TCRdb via fastp at Q25 and MiXCR, keeping in-frame beta chains. CDR3 protein sequences are deduplicated, and each keeps its most common genes and DNA. This sample holds just over 70,000 distinct CDR3 sequences; over 7% were observed only once. The top ten clones comprise around 1.9% of the sample. The sample consisted of PBMCs, taken at follow-up. These receptors were collected from a female donor with early-stage non-small cell lung cancer.

This clonotype was counted at least ten times. The V and J genes are TRBV28 and TRBJ1-5; 8 bases are a match to TRBD1. The CDR3 extends over 17 amino acids. V was pared by 4 bases and J by 0 bases, with 8 bases of the junction left unmatched. Germline V gene lookup returns CDR1 MDHEN and CDR2 SYDVKM. The CDR3 region is CASSSPLDRDSNQPQHF. The CDR3 DNA sequence: TGTGCCAGCAGTTCCCCACTGGACAGGGATAGCAATCAGCCCCAGCATTTT.

The rearrangement uses TRBV28 and TRBJ2-7, with 11 bases that match TRBD1. CDR1 is MDHEN, CDR2 SYDVKM, per germline. This CDR3 region has 15 residues. V was clipped by 6 bases and J by 3 bases; unmatched bases: 7. The CDR3: CASRESGTGGYEQYF. The CDR3 DNA is TGTGCCAGCAGGGAGTCCGGGACAGGGGGCTACGAGCAGTACTTC. The full variable domain, with the rest looked up from reference TRBV28 and TRBJ2-7, is DVKVTQSSRYLVKRTGEKVFLECVQDMDHENMFWYRQDPGLGLRLIYFSYDVKMKEKGDIPEGYSVSREKKERFSLILESASTNQTSMYLCASRESGTGGYEQYFGPGTRLTVT.